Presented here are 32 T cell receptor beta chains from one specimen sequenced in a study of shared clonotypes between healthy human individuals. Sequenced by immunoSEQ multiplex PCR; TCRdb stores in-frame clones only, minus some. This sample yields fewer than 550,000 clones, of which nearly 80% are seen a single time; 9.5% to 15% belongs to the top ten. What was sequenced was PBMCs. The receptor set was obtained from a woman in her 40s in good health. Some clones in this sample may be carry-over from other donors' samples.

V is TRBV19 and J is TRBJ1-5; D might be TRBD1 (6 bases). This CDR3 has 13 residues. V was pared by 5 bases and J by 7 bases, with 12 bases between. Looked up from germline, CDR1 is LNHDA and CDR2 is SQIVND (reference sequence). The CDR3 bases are TGTGCCAGTAGTTTCAGGGGACGCCAGCCCCAGCATTTT. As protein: CASSFRGRQPQHF.

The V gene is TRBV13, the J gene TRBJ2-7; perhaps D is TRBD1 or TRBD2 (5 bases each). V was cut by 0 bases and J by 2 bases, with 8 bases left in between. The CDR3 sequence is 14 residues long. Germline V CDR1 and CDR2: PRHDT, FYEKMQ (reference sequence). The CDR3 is CASSLGEGPYEQYF. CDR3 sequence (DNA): TGTGCCAGCAGCTTAGGTGAGGGGCCCTACGAGCAGTACTTC.

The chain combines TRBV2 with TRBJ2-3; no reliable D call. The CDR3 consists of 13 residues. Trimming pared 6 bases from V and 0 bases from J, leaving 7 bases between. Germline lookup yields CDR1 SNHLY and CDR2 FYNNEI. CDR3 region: CASRPGSTDTQYF. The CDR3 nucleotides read TGTGCCAGCAGGCCTGGGAGCACAGATACGCAGTATTTT.

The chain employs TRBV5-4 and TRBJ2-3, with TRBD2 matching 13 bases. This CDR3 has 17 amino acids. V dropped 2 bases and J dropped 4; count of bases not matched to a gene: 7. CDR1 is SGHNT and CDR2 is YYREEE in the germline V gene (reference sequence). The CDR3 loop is CASSFRLAGGGADTQYF. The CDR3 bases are TGTGCCAGCAGCTTTCGACTAGCGGGAGGTGGGGCAGATACGCAGTATTTT.

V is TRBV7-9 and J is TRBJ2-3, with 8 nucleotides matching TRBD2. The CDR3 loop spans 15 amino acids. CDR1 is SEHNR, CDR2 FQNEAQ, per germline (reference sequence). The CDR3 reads CASGAGGWEADTQYF. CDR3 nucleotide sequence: TGTGCTTCCGGTGCGGGGGGCTGGGAGGCAGATACGCAGTATTTT.

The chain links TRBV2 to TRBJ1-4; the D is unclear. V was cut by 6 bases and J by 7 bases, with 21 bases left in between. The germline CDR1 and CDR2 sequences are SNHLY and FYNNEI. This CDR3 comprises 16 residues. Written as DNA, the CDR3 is TGTGCCAGCAGGCCCCCGGACTCAGTAGTGGGTGAAAAACTGTTTTTT. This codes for CASRPPDSVVGEKLFF.

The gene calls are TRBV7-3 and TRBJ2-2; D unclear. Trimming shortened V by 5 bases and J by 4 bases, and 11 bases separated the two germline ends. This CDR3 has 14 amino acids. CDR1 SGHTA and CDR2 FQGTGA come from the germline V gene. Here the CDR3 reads CASSPERTTGELFF. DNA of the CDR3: TGTGCCAGCAGCCCTGAAAGAACCACCGGGGAGCTGTTTTTT.

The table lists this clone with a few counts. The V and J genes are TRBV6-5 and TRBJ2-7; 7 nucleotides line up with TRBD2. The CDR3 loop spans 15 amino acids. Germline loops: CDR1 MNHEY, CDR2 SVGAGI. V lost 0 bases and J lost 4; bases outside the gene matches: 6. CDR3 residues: CASSYSAGVGYEQYF. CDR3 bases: TGTGCCAGCAGTTACTCGGCGGGAGTCGGTTACGAGCAGTACTTC.

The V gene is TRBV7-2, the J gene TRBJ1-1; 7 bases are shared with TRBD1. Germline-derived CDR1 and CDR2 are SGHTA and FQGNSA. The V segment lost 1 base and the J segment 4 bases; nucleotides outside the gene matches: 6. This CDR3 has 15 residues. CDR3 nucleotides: TGTGCCAGCAGCTTAGTGCGCGACAGGGTCACTGAAGCTTTCTTT. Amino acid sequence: CASSLVRDRVTEAFF.

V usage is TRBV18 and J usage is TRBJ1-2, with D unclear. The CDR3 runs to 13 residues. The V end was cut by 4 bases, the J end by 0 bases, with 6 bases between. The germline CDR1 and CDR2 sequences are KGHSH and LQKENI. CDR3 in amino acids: CASSQGTNYGYTF. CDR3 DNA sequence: TGTGCCAGCTCACAAGGGACTAACTATGGCTACACCTTC.

CDR3 sequence reads: CASSPGDGGLTEAFF. For the CDR3, the DNA is TGTGCCAGCTCACCAGGCGACGGGGGTCTCACTGAAGCTTTCTTT. The V gene is TRBV18, the J gene TRBJ1-1; perhaps TRBD1 as D (5 bases). The CDR3 runs to 15 residues. Germline CDR1 reads KGHSH; CDR2 reads LQKENI. Deletions cut 2 bases from V and 4 bases from J, with 14 bases between. Full variable domain (remainder filled in from reference TRBV18 and TRBJ1-1): NAGVMQNPRHLVRRRGQEARLRCSPMKGHSHVYWYRQLPEEGLKFMVYLQKENIIDESGMPKERFSAEFPKEGPSILRIQQVVRGDSAAYFCASSPGDGGLTEAFFGQGTRLTVV.

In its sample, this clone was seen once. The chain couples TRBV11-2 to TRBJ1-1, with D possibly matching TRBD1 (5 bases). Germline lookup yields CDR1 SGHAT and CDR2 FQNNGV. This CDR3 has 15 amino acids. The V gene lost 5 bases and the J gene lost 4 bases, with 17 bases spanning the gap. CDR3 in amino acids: CASSPRGDFGTEAFF. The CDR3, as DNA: TGTGCCAGCAGCCCCAGAGGGGATTTTGGCACTGAAGCTTTCTTT.

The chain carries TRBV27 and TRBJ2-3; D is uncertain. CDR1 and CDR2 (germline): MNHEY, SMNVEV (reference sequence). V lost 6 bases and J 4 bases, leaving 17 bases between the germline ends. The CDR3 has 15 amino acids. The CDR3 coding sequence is TGTGCCAGCAGGGGATGGGCGGAGCCCGCAGATACGCAGTATTTT. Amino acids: CASRGWAEPADTQYF.

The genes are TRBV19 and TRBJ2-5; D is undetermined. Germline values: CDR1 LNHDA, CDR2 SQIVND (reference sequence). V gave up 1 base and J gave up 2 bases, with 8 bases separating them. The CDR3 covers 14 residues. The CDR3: CASSIGQRQETQYF. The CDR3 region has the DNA TGTGCCAGTAGTATAGGACAAAGACAAGAGACCCAGTACTTC. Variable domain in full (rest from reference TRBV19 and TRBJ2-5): DGGITQSPKYLFRKEGQNVTLSCEQNLNHDAMYWYRQDPGQGLRLIYYSQIVNDFQKGDIAEGYSVSREKKESFPLTVTSAQKNPTAFYLCASSIGQRQETQYFGPGTRLLVL.

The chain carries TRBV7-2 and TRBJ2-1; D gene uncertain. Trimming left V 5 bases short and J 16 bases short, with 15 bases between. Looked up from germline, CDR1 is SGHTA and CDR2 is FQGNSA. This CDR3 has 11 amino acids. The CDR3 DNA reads TGTGCCAGCAGCCAGCAGTTAGTTGCTTTCTTC. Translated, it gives CASSQQLVAFF.

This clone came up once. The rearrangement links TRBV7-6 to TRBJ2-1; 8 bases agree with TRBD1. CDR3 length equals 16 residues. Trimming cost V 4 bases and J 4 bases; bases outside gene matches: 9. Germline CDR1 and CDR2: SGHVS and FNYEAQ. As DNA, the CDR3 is TGTGCCAGCAGCTCTCGGTTAGGACAGGGTTACAATGAGCAGTTCTTC. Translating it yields CASSSRLGQGYNEQFF.

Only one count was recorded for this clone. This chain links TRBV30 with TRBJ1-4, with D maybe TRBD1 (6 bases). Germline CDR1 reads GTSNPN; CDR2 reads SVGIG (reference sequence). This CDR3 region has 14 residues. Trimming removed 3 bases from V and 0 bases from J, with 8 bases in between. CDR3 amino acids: CAWSGQSTNEKLFF. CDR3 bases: TGTGCCTGGAGCGGACAGTCAACTAATGAAAAACTGTTTTTT. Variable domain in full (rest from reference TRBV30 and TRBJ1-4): SQTIHQWPATLVQPVGSPLSLECTVEGTSNPNLYWYRQAAGRGLQLLFYSVGIGQISSEVPQNLSASRPQDRQFILSSKKLLLSDSGFYLCAWSGQSTNEKLFFGSGTQLSVL.

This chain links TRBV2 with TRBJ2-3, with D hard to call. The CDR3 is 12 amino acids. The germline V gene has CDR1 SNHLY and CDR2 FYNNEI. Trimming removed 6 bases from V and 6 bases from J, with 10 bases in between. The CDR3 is CASSHITDTQYF. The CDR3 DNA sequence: TGTGCCAGCAGCCACATCACGGATACGCAGTATTTT.

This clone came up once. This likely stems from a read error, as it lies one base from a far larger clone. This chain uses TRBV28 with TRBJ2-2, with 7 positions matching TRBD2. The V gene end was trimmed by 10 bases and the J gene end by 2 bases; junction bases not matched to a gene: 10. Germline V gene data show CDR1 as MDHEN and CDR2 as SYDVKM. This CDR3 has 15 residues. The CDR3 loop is CANRKASGNTGELFF. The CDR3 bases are TGTGCCAACAGGAAGGCTAGCGGTAACACCGGGGAGCTGTTTTTT.

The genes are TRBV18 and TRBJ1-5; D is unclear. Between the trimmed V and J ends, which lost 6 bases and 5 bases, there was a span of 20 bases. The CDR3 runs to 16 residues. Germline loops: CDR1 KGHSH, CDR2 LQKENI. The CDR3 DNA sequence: TGTGCCAGCTCGCCAAAAGCAGTCAGTGGCGATCAGCCCCAGCATTTT. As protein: CASSPKAVSGDQPQHF.

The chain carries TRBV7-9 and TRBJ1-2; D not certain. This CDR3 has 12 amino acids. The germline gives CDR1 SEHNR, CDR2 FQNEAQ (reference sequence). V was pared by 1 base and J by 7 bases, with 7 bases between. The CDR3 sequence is CASSLDRGGYTF. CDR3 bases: TGTGCCAGCAGCTTAGATCGCGGTGGCTACACCTTC.

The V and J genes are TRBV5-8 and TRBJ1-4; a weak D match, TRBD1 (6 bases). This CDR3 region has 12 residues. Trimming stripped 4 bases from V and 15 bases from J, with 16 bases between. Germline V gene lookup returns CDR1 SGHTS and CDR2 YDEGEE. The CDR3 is CASSLGGGQLFF. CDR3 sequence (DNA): TGTGCCAGCAGCCTTGGGGGAGGACAGTTGTTTTTT.

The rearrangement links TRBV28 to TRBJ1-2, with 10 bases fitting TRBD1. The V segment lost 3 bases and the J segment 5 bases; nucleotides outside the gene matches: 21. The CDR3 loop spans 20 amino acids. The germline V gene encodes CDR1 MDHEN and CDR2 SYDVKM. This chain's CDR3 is CASSLWGVGKGQGRMYGYTF. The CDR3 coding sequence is TGTGCCAGCAGTTTGTGGGGGGTTGGGAAGGGACAGGGGAGAATGTATGGCTACACCTTC.

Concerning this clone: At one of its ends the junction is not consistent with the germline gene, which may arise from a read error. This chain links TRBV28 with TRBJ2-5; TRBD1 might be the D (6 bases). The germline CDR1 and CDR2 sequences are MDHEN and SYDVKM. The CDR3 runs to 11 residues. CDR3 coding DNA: TGTGCCAGCCAAGAGGGGGACGACGTGGACTTC. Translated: CASQEGDDVDF.

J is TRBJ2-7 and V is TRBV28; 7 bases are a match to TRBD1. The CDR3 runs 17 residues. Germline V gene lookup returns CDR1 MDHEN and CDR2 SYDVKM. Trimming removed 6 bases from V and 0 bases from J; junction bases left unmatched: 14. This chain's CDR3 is CASSPGTEPLSSYEQYF. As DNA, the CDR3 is TGTGCCAGCAGCCCCGGGACAGAACCTCTCTCCTCCTACGAGCAGTACTTC.

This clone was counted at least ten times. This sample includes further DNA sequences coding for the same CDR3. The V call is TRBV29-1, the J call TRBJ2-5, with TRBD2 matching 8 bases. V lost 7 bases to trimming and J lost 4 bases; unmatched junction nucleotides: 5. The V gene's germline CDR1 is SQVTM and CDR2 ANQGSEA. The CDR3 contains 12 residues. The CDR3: CSGTSFGETQYF. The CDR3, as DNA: TGCAGCGGGACTAGCTTTGGAGAGACCCAGTACTTC.

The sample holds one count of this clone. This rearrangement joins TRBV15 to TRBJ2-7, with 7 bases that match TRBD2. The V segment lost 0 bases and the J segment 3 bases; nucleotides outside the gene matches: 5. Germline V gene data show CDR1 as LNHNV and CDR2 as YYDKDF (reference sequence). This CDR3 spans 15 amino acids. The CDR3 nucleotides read TGTGCCACCAGCAGAGATTACGAGCGGGGCTACGAGCAGTACTTC. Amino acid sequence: CATSRDYERGYEQYF.

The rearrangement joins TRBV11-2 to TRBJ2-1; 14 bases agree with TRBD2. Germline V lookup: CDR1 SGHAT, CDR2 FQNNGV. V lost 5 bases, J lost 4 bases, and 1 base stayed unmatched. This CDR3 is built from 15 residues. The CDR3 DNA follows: TGTGCCAGCAGCAGACTAGCGGGAGGGTACAATGAGCAGTTCTTC. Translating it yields CASSRLAGGYNEQFF.

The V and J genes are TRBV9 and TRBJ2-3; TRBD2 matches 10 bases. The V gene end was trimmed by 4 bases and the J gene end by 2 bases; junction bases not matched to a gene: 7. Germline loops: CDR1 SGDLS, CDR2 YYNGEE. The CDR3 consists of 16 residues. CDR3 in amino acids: CASSPHGLADTDTQYF. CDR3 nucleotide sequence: TGTGCCAGCAGCCCCCACGGACTAGCGGACACAGATACGCAGTATTTT. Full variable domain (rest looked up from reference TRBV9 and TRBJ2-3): DSGVTQTPKHLITATGQRVTLRCSPRSGDLSVYWYQQSLDQGLQFLIQYYNGEERAKGNILERFSAQQFPDLHSELNLSSLELGDSALYFCASSPHGLADTDTQYFGPGTRLTVL.

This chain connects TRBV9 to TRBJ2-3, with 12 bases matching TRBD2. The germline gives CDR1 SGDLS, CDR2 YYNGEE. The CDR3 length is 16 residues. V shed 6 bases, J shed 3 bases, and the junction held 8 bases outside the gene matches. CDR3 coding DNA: TGTGCCAGCAACCTAGCGGGAGGGTTTATAACAGATACGCAGTATTTT. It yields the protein CASNLAGGFITDTQYF.

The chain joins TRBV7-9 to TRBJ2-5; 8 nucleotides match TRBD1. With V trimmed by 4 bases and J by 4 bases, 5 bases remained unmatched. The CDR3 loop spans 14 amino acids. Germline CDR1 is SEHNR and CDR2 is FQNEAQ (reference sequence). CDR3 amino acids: CASSYGQGGETQYF. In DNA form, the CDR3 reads TGTGCCAGCAGCTACGGACAGGGTGGAGAGACCCAGTACTTC.

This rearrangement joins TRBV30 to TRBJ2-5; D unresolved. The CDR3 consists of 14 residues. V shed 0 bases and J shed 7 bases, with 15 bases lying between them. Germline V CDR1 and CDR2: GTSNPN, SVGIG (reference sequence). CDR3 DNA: TGTGCCTGGAGTGTGGGCCTCCCTCTCGGGACCCAGTACTTC. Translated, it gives CAWSVGLPLGTQYF.